By sample share, the clone carrying this T cell receptor (beta chain) is medium-sized (0.01 to 0.1%). These data come from a study of T cell changes during pregnancy in multiple sclerosis. The assay was immunoSEQ multiplex PCR, and TCRdb's table has in-frame clones only and misses some. The sample carries 15,000 or so clones, roughly 85% recorded once. The sample in question was CD8+ T cells from peripheral blood mononuclear cells, obtained in the first trimester of pregnancy. The TCR originated in a female donor with multiple sclerosis, enrolled in a pregnancy study.

CDR3 region: CASRSPDRGEVNTEAFF. In DNA form, the CDR3 reads TGTGCCAGCAGATCACCAGACAGGGGTGAAGTGAACACTGAAGCTTTCTTT. J is TRBJ1-1 and V is TRBV6-4; 8 bases align to TRBD1. The trim removed 6 bases at V and 0 bases at J, leaving 12 bases unmatched. CDR3 length: 17 residues. Germline V gives CDR1 MRHNA, CDR2 SNTAGT.